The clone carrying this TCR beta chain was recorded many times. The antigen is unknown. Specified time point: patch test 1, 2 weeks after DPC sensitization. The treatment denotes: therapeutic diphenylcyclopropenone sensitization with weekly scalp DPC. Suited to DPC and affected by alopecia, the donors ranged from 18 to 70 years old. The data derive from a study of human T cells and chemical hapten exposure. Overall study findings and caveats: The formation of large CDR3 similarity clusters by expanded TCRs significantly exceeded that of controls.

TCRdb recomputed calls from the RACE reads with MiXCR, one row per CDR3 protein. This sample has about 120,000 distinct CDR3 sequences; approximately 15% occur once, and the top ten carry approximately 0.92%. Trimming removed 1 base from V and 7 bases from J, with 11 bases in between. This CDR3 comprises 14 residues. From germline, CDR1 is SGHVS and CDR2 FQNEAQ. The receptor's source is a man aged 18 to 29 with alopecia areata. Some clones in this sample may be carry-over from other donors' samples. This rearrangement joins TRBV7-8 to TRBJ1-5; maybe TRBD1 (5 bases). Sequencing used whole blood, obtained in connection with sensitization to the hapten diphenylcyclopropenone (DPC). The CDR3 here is CASSLVREGQPQHF. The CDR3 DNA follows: TGTGCCAGCAGCTTAGTCAGGGAGGGGCAGCCCCAGCATTTT.